Presented here are 23 T cell receptor beta chains from one specimen sequenced in a study of cytomegalovirus exposure and HLA in healthy donors. 13 Jbeta primers and 60 Vbeta primers were used for the PCR. Sequencing was performed with immunoSEQ multiplex PCR; in TCRdb, only in-frame clones are kept and a portion is missing. The sample lists about 150,000 clones, approximately 73% occurring once. Sequences were obtained from PBMCs. The receptors were gathered from a woman aged 18-29 years in good health and CMV-seronegative.

The V and J genes are TRBV18 and TRBJ1-6; D call uncertain. This CDR3 spans 16 amino acids. CDR1 and CDR2 from the germline V gene are KGHSH and LQKENI. Trimming took off 3 bases at V and 5 bases at J, with 14 bases between the two ends. The CDR3 reads CASSPAGRPNNSPLHF. DNA for the CDR3: TGTGCCAGCTCACCGGCAGGCAGGCCTAATAATTCACCCCTCCACTTT.

The chain has TRBV7-9 and TRBJ1-1; 8 bases fit TRBD1. Germline CDR1 SEHNR, CDR2 FQNEAQ (reference sequence). The CDR3 length is 15 residues. V gave up 5 bases and J gave up 0 bases; unmatched junction bases: 5. The CDR3 sequence: CASSPGTGLNTEAFF. The CDR3 DNA reads TGTGCCAGCAGCCCCGGGACAGGACTGAACACTGAAGCTTTCTTT.

CDR3 coding DNA: TGTGCCAGCCGACGACAGGGGGCAGCGGTCACTGAAGCTTTCTTT. Protein product: CASRRQGAAVTEAFF. This chain joins TRBV14 and TRBJ1-1, with 10 bases that match TRBD1. The CDR3 runs to 15 residues. Germline V CDR1 and CDR2: SGHDN, FVKESK. The V gene end was trimmed by 8 bases and the J gene end by 4 bases; junction bases not matched to a gene: 10.

V and J are TRBV10-3 and TRBJ2-2; tentative D call: TRBD1 (5 bases). Germline-derived CDR1 and CDR2 are ENHRY and SYGVKD. V gave up 6 bases and J gave up 0 bases, with 8 bases separating them. The CDR3 sequence is 14 residues long. The CDR3 sequence is CAISQTANTGELFF. CDR3 DNA sequence: TGTGCCATCAGCCAGACAGCGAACACCGGGGAGCTGTTTTTT.

In this sample, this clone turned up a few times. The chain is built from TRBV27 and TRBJ1-1; TRBD1 matches at 8 bases. Germline values: CDR1 MNHEY, CDR2 SMNVEV (reference sequence). This CDR3 spans 14 amino acids. J gave up 3 bases and V 10 bases, and 10 bases lay outside the gene matches. This chain's CDR3 is CAIPPGGADTEAFF. CDR3 in DNA: TGTGCCATCCCGCCAGGGGGCGCGGACACTGAAGCTTTCTTT.

In its sample, this clone was seen a few times. V gene TRBV27 combines with J gene TRBJ2-7, with no clear D. Trimming removed 0 bases at V and 3 bases at J, with 9 bases between. The CDR3 has 14 amino acids. The germline V gene encodes CDR1 MNHEY and CDR2 SMNVEV (reference sequence). DNA for the CDR3: TGTGCCAGCAGTTTATCGGCAGGTTTCTACGAGCAGTACTTC. Amino acids: CASSLSAGFYEQYF.

J is TRBJ2-5 and V is TRBV7-8, with 8 bases that match TRBD2. Per germline, CDR1 SGHVS and CDR2 FQNEAQ. This CDR3 is 15 amino acids long. The V and J ends lost 5 bases and 3 bases, in that order; junction bases with no gene match: 8. The CDR3 loop reads CASSRLGREEETQYF. The CDR3 DNA follows: TGTGCCAGCAGCCGACTCGGGCGGGAGGAAGAGACCCAGTACTTC.

The CDR3 sequence: CASGRATGTSETYEQYV. Here the CDR3 DNA reads TGTGCCAGCGGGCGGGCCACCGGGACTAGCGAGACATACGAGCAGTACGTC. The chain carries TRBV21-1 and TRBJ2-7; the D segment call TRBD2 is taken from the table without a DNA check. TRBV21-1 is deemed a pseudogene. This CDR3 spans 17 amino acids.

The chain couples TRBV27 to TRBJ1-5; TRBD1 aligns across 11 bases. CDR3 length equals 16 residues. The V gene end was trimmed by 3 bases and the J gene end by 7 bases; junction bases not matched to a gene: 8. Germline V gene data show CDR1 as MNHEY and CDR2 as SMNVEV (reference sequence). The CDR3 loop reads CASSLTGTGGIQPQHF. The CDR3 nucleotides read TGTGCCAGCAGTTTGACCGGGACAGGGGGAATCCAGCCCCAGCATTTT.

The V gene is TRBV7-2, the J gene TRBJ1-5; D is unresolved. The CDR3 runs 12 residues. Germline loops: CDR1 SGHTA, CDR2 FQGNSA. Deletions cut 5 bases from V and 6 bases from J, with 8 bases between. The CDR3 is CASSPPGQPQHF. The CDR3 nucleotides are TGTGCCAGCAGCCCGCCGGGTCAGCCCCAGCATTTT.

This clone was counted once. The rearrangement links TRBV10-3 to TRBJ1-4, with TRBD1 identical over 7 bases. Germline CDR1 reads ENHRY; CDR2 reads SYGVKD. CDR3 length: 12 amino acids. Trimming at V came to 7 bases and at J to 7 bases, leaving 3 bases not matched to a gene. CDR3 in DNA: TGTGCCATCAAGGACAGGACTGAAAAACTGTTTTTT. As protein: CAIKDRTEKLFF.

This sequence joins TRBV7-9 and TRBJ2-7; 8 bases match TRBD1. The CDR3 loop spans 16 amino acids. Germline-derived CDR1 and CDR2 are SEHNR and FQNEAQ (reference sequence). Trimming took 5 bases from V and 1 from J; bases not matched to a gene: 10. CDR3 DNA: TGTGCCAGCAGCCCCGCCCTGGGACAGGATTCCTACGAGCAGTACTTC. Amino acids: CASSPALGQDSYEQYF.

The chain is built from TRBV2 and TRBJ1-5; 7 nucleotides agree with TRBD1. Germline-derived CDR1 and CDR2 are SNHLY and FYNNEI. CDR3 length: 17 residues. Unmatched junction bases numbered 17, after V lost 8 bases and J lost 4 bases. CDR3 DNA: TGTGCCAGCCTTTCTATGGCACAGGGGAATGGTAATCAGCCCCAGCATTTT. Protein sequence: CASLSMAQGNGNQPQHF.

The gene calls are TRBV27 and TRBJ1-1; 10 bases map to TRBD1. The CDR3 has 13 amino acids. CDR1 is MNHEY, CDR2 SMNVEV, per germline (reference sequence). Trimming took 5 bases from V and 13 from J; bases not matched to a gene: 10. The chain's CDR3 is CASSPFGQGDNFF. CDR3 nucleotides: TGTGCCAGCAGTCCTTTCGGACAGGGGGATAATTTCTTT.

V gene TRBV7-6 combines with J gene TRBJ1-1; possibly TRBD1 for D (5 bases). Trimming pared 1 base from V and 5 bases from J, leaving 11 bases between. The CDR3 totals 14 residues. Germline loops: CDR1 SGHVS, CDR2 FNYEAQ. For the CDR3, the DNA is TGTGCCAGCAGCTTAGTCGCAGGGAGGACTGAAGCTTTCTTT. Translating it yields CASSLVAGRTEAFF. Together with reference TRBV7-6 and TRBJ1-1, the CDR3 gives the full variable domain: GAGVSQSPRYKVTKRGQDVALRCDPISGHVSLYWYRQALGQGPEFLTYFNYEAQQDKSGLPNDRFSAERPEGSISTLTIQRTEQRDSAMYRCASSLVAGRTEAFFGQGTRLTVV.

V is TRBV7-2 and J is TRBJ1-1, with D perhaps TRBD1 (5 bases). Trimming removed 0 bases at V and 1 base at J, with 9 bases between. The germline V gene encodes CDR1 SGHTA and CDR2 FQGNSA. The CDR3 totals 15 residues. CDR3 bases: TGTGCCAGCAGCTTAGCGCAGGGAAGGAACACTGAAGCTTTCTTT. Protein: CASSLAQGRNTEAFF.

This rearrangement joins TRBV11-3 to TRBJ2-1; D is ambiguous. V lost 5 bases and J 11 bases, leaving 19 bases between the germline ends. Germline CDR1 is SGHNT and CDR2 is YENEEA. The length of the CDR3 is 14 residues. The DNA for the CDR3 is TGTGCCAGCAGCCCAGATCATGCGACTCACAAGCAGTTCTTC. This sequence encodes CASSPDHATHKQFF. Supplemented by reference TRBV11-3 and TRBJ2-1, the full variable domain reads EAGVVQSPRYKIIEKKQPVAFWCNPISGHNTLYWYLQNLGQGPELLIRYENEEAVDDSQLPKDRFSAERLKGVDSTLKIQPAELGDSAVYLCASSPDHATHKQFFGPGTRLTVL.

The table lists this clone with a count of one. The chain combines TRBV18 with TRBJ2-1; 10 bases fit TRBD2. This CDR3 is 17 amino acids long. CDR1 and CDR2 (germline): KGHSH, LQKENI. The V segment lost 0 bases and the J segment 4 bases; nucleotides outside the gene matches: 6. CDR3 sequence (DNA): TGTGCCAGCTCACCACCTAGAGCGGGAGGGCCTTACAATGAGCAGTTCTTC. Residues: CASSPPRAGGPYNEQFF.

This chain uses TRBV18 with TRBJ2-6; 7 bases are a match to TRBD1. The CDR3 spans 14 residues. The germline V gene encodes CDR1 KGHSH and CDR2 LQKENI. Losses at the gene ends were 3 bases for V and 4 bases for J; bases not matched to a gene: 0. CDR3 DNA: TGTGCCAGCTCACCGGGACAGGGGGCCAACGTCCTGACTTTC. Amino acid sequence: CASSPGQGANVLTF.

The chain uses TRBV28 and TRBJ2-3, with a weak D call TRBD1 (5 bases). The V end lost 5 bases, the J end lost 1 base, and 13 bases lay between the germline ends. Germline V gene sequence: CDR1 MDHEN, CDR2 SYDVKM. The CDR3 extends over 15 amino acids. CDR3 DNA sequence: TGTGCCAGCAGTCCCCGGTTGGGGCGCACAGATACGCAGTATTTT. Protein: CASSPRLGRTDTQYF.

V and J are TRBV7-2 and TRBJ1-2; weak D call: TRBD1 (6 bases). The V end was cut by 4 bases, the J end by 0 bases, with 12 bases between. The length of the CDR3 is 15 residues. Germline V lookup: CDR1 SGHTA, CDR2 FQGNSA. CDR3: CASSSDRYPNYGYTF. CDR3 sequence (DNA): TGTGCCAGCAGCTCCGACAGGTACCCTAACTATGGCTACACCTTC. The complete variable domain, with remaining parts taken from reference TRBV7-2 and TRBJ1-2, reads GAGVSQSPSNKVTEKGKDVELRCDPISGHTALYWYRQSLGQGLEFLIYFQGNSAPDKSGLPSDRFSAERTGGSVSTLTIQRTQQEDSAVYLCASSSDRYPNYGYTFGSGTRLTVV.

As for this clone: The CDR3 end shows no conserved phenylalanine or tryptophan, and so a read error is likely. This chain joins TRBV2 and TRBJ1-2; D possibly corresponds to TRBD1 (5 bases). The V and J ends lost 8 bases and 3 bases respectively, with 13 bases between them. The CDR3 covers 13 residues. In germline, CDR1 is SNHLY, CDR2 FYNNEI. DNA for the CDR3: TGTGCCAGCCTATTGGGACGGGACTATGGCTACACCCTC. Translating gives CASLLGRDYGYTL.

This clone turned up a few times. This chain connects TRBV2 to TRBJ2-1; 10 nucleotides align to TRBD1. CDR3 length: 14 residues. Germline values: CDR1 SNHLY, CDR2 FYNNEI. Unmatched junction bases numbered 2, after V lost 6 bases and J lost 3 bases. DNA for the CDR3: TGTGCCAGCAGAGACAGGGGGCTCTACAATGAGCAGTTCTTC. Translation: CASRDRGLYNEQFF.